These 7 T cell receptor beta chains were all obtained from the same sample, sequenced in a study of blood T cell repertoires in COVID-19. Assay: immunoSEQ multiplex PCR; the TCRdb copy retains only in-frame clones and omits some. The profile shows 150,000 or so clones, roughly 87% of them singletons. Sequenced: PBMCs or T cells enriched from blood (not recorded which). The receptor source for this set is a woman in her 40s who had been exposed to COVID-19.

This clone was observed once. The V and J genes are TRBV5-5 and TRBJ1-1; 7 nucleotides align to TRBD1. CDR3 length: 11 residues. V gave up 3 bases and J gave up 8 bases; unmatched junction bases: 1. Germline loops: CDR1 SGHKS, CDR2 YYEKEE (reference sequence). Here the CDR3 DNA reads TGTGCCAGCAGCTGGGGACAGGAAGCTTTCTTT. Amino acid sequence: CASSWGQEAFF.

The chain recombines TRBV18 with TRBJ1-3, with D uncertain. Germline loops: CDR1 KGHSH, CDR2 LQKENI. Trimming cost V 2 bases and J 4 bases, with 6 bases left between them. The CDR3 sequence is 13 residues long. CDR3 nucleotide sequence: TGTGCCAGCTCACCAGGGCGAGGAAACACCATATATTTT. This sequence encodes CASSPGRGNTIYF.

With respect to this clone: The sample contains more than one DNA sequence encoding this CDR3. The rearrangement uses TRBV3-1 (or the pseudogene TRBV3-2) and TRBJ1-3, with D unclear. CDR1 and CDR2 from the germline V gene are LGHDT and YNNKEL (reference sequence). This CDR3 contains 13 residues. V shed 3 bases and J shed 2 bases, with 5 bases lying between them. CDR3 protein: CASSQSTGNTIYF. The CDR3, as DNA: TGTGCCAGCAGCCAGTCAACTGGAAACACCATATATTTT.

The gene calls are TRBV6-5 and TRBJ1-1; TRBD1 might be the D (5 bases). This CDR3 region has 13 residues. Germline V gene sequence: CDR1 MNHEY, CDR2 SVGAGI. The V and J ends lost 5 bases and 10 bases respectively, with 17 bases between them. CDR3 sequence reads: CASSRGTAGGAFF. The CDR3 nucleotides are TGTGCCAGCAGTCGCGGGACGGCGGGCGGAGCTTTCTTT.

The chain couples TRBV6-1 to TRBJ1-6; D is possibly TRBD1 (6 bases). V was clipped by 2 bases and J by 1 base, with 12 bases between them. Germline loops: CDR1 MNHNS, CDR2 SASEGT. The CDR3 runs to 17 residues. The CDR3 DNA sequence: TGTGCCAGCAGTGAACTGTTAGGGGGTTCCTATAATTCACCCCTCCACTTT. It yields the protein CASSELLGGSYNSPLHF.

Worth noting for this clone: Additional DNA sequences in this sample encode the identical CDR3. The chain couples TRBV29-1 to TRBJ1-5, with 11 positions matching TRBD1. Looked up from germline, CDR1 is SQVTM and CDR2 is ANQGSEA. V dropped 7 bases and J dropped 5; count of bases not matched to a gene: 4. CDR3 length equals 13 residues. The CDR3 loop is CSARTGGDQPQHF. CDR3 DNA sequence: TGCAGCGCCAGGACAGGGGGCGATCAGCCCCAGCATTTT.

This chain links TRBV3-1 (or the pseudogene TRBV3-2) with TRBJ1-5, with a weak D call TRBD1 (6 bases). The V and J ends lost 4 bases and 7 bases respectively, with 11 bases between them. Germline V gives CDR1 LGHDT, CDR2 YNNKEL (reference sequence). The CDR3 consists of 13 residues. The CDR3 loop reads CASSPQGLQPQHF. Here the CDR3 DNA reads TGTGCCAGCAGCCCACAGGGATTACAGCCCCAGCATTTT.